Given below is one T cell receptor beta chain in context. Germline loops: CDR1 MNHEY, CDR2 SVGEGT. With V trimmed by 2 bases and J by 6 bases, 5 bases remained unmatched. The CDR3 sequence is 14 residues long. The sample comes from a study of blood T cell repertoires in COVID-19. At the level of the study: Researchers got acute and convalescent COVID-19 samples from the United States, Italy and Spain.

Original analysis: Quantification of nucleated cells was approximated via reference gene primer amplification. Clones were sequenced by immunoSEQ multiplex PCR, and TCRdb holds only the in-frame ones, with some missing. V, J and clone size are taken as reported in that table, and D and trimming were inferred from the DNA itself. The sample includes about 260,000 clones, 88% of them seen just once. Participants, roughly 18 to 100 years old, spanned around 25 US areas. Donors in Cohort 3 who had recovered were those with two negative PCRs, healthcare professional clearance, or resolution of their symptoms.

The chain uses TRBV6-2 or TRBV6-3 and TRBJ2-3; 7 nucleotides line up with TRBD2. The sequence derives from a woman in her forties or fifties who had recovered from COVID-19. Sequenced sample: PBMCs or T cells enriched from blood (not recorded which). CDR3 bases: TGTGCCAGCAGTTACGGCGGGGGAGGGGATACGCAGTATTTT. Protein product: CASSYGGGGDTQYF.